Listed below are T cell receptor beta chains from one sample, sequenced in a study of blood T cell repertoires in COVID-19. Sequenced by immunoSEQ multiplex PCR; TCRdb stores in-frame clones only, minus some. Seen here are more than 300,000 clones, roughly nine tenths observed once, and the top ten hold under 6.5%. Material for sequencing was PBMCs or T cells enriched from blood (not recorded which). Source of these receptors: a young woman who had recovered from COVID-19. Both conserved end residues are part of each CDR3. D genes are given only for firm matches. Clone size appears in some rows only: once, few, many, or a class for an expanded clone.

size | J | V | D | DNA | CDR3
- | TRBJ1-2 | TRBV6-1 | TRBD1 | TGTGCCAGCAGTGACCAAATAGGGACAGGCTCTCGCTACACCTTC | CASSDQIGTGSRYTF
- | TRBJ1-4 | TRBV5-4 | TRBD1 | TGTGCCAGCAGCCTTGGACAGGGGACAACTAATGAAAAACTGTTTTTT | CASSLGQGTTNEKLFF
- | TRBJ1-3 | TRBV5-4 | TRBD1 | TGTGCCAGCAGTCGTACAGGGGGTTTTGGAAACACCATATATTTT | CASSRTGGFGNTIYF
- | TRBJ1-1 | TRBV30 | - | TGTGCCTGGACAACCTCGGGGACTGAAGCTTTCTTT | CAWTTSGTEAFF
- | TRBJ1-4 | TRBV19 | - | TGTGCCAGCAGAACAGCCAATGAAAAACTGTTTTTT | CASRTANEKLFF
- | TRBJ1-1 | TRBV7-2 | - | TGTGCCAGCAGCTTAGGGGTGGGCGAGACTGAAGCTTTCTTT | CASSLGVGETEAFF
few | TRBJ1-5 | TRBV6-4 | - | TGTGCCAGCAGTGAAGGACACGGGTTGGCTCAGCCCCAGCATTTT | CASSEGHGLAQPQHF
- | TRBJ1-4 | TRBV2 | TRBD1 | TGTGCCAGCAGTGAACCACGGGACAGGGATTCGGTGGGTGAAAAACTGTTTTTT | CASSEPRDRDSVGEKLFF
- | TRBJ2-7 | TRBV12-3/TRBV12-4 | - | TGTGCCAGCAGCTCGGACAGCTACGAGCAGTACTTC | CASSSDSYEQYF
- | TRBJ2-3 | TRBV30 | - | TGTGCCTGGACGAGGGTCCCTAGCACAGATACGCAGTATTTT | CAWTRVPSTDTQYF
- | TRBJ1-2 | TRBV23-1 | TRBD1 | TGCGCCAGCAGTCCCACGGACAGGGGCTACACCTTC | CASSPTDRGYTF
- | TRBJ1-4 | TRBV29-1 | - | TGCAGCGTTGGGCGGGTAGGGAGAAGCGAAAAACTGTTTTTT | CSVGRVGRSEKLFF
- | TRBJ1-1 | TRBV3-1/TRBV3-2 | - | TGTGCCAGCAGCCAAGATCCGAGTCCGTCAACTGAAGCTTTCTTT | CASSQDPSPSTEAFF
- | TRBJ1-4 | TRBV5-1 | - | TGCGCCAGCAGCAGGGAGGGCCGCACTAATGAAAAACTGTTTTTT | CASSREGRTNEKLFF
- | TRBJ1-1 | TRBV6-5 | - | TGTGCCAGCAGTTACTCCGTAATATCCCCCGAAGCTTTCTTT | CASSYSVISPEAFF
- | TRBJ2-5 | TRBV29-1 | TRBD1 | TGCAGCGTTACGGGACAGGGGCGGTACGAGACCCAGTACTTC | CSVTGQGRYETQYF
- | TRBJ2-3 | TRBV7-8 | TRBD2 | TGTGCCAGCGGACTAGCCACAGATACGCAGTATTTT | CASGLATDTQYF
- | TRBJ2-1 | TRBV5-8 | - | TGTGCCAGCAGCTTCCAACCGCCGGGACTTATCTACAATGAGCAGTTCTTC | CASSFQPPGLIYNEQFF
- | TRBJ1-1 | TRBV19 | - | TGTGCCAGTAGTACCCTTGGGGCCGAGACTGAAGCTTTCTTT | CASSTLGAETEAFF
- | TRBJ2-1 | TRBV9 | - | TGTGCCAGCAGTGTGGGGGCCGGGCAGTTCTTC | CASSVGAGQFF